This T cell receptor (beta chain) was captured in a study of T-cell reconstitution after alpha-beta-depleted transplantation in children. This clonotype came up many times. TCRbeta library construction was performed incorporating unique molecular identifiers. One entry per CDR3 protein results from TCRdb running MiXCR on the PCR reads. The table shows roughly 200,000 distinct CDR3 sequences, with about 6.4% occurring only once. V dropped 2 bases and J dropped 3 bases, with 3 bases sitting between them. The CDR3 length is 12 residues. Germline CDR1 LNHNV, CDR2 YYDKDF (reference sequence). This TCR was recovered from a human donor who donated a stem cell graft to a child with Wiskott-Aldrich syndrome. The sequencing here drew on PBMCs from the stem cell graft donor, taken from the stem cell graft. V usage is TRBV15 and J usage is TRBJ2-3; D unclear. The CDR3 region has the DNA TGTGCCACCAGCAGAAGGACAGATACGCAGTATTTT. This codes for CATSRRTDTQYF.